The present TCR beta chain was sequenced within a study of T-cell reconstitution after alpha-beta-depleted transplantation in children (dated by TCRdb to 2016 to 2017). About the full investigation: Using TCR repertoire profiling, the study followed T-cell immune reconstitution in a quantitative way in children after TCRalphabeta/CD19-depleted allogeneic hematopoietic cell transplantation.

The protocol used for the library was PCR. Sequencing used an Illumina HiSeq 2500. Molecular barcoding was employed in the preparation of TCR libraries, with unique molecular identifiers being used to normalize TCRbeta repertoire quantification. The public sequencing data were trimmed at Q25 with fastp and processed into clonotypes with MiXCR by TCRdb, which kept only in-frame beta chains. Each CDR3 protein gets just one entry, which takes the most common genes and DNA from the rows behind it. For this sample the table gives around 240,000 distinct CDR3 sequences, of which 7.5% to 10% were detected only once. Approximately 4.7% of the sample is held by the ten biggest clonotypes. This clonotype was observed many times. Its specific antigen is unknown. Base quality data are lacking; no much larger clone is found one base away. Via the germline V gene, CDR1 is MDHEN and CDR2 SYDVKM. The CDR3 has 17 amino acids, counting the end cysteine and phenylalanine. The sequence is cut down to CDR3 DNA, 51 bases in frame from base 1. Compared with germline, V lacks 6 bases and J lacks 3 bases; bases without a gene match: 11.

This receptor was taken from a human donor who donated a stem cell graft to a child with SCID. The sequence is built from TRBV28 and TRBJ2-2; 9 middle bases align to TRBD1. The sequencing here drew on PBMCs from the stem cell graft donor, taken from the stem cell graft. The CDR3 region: CASSLAKGQGHTGELFF. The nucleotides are TGTGCCAGCAGCCTAGCCAAAGGACAGGGGCACACCGGGGAGCTGTTTTTT.